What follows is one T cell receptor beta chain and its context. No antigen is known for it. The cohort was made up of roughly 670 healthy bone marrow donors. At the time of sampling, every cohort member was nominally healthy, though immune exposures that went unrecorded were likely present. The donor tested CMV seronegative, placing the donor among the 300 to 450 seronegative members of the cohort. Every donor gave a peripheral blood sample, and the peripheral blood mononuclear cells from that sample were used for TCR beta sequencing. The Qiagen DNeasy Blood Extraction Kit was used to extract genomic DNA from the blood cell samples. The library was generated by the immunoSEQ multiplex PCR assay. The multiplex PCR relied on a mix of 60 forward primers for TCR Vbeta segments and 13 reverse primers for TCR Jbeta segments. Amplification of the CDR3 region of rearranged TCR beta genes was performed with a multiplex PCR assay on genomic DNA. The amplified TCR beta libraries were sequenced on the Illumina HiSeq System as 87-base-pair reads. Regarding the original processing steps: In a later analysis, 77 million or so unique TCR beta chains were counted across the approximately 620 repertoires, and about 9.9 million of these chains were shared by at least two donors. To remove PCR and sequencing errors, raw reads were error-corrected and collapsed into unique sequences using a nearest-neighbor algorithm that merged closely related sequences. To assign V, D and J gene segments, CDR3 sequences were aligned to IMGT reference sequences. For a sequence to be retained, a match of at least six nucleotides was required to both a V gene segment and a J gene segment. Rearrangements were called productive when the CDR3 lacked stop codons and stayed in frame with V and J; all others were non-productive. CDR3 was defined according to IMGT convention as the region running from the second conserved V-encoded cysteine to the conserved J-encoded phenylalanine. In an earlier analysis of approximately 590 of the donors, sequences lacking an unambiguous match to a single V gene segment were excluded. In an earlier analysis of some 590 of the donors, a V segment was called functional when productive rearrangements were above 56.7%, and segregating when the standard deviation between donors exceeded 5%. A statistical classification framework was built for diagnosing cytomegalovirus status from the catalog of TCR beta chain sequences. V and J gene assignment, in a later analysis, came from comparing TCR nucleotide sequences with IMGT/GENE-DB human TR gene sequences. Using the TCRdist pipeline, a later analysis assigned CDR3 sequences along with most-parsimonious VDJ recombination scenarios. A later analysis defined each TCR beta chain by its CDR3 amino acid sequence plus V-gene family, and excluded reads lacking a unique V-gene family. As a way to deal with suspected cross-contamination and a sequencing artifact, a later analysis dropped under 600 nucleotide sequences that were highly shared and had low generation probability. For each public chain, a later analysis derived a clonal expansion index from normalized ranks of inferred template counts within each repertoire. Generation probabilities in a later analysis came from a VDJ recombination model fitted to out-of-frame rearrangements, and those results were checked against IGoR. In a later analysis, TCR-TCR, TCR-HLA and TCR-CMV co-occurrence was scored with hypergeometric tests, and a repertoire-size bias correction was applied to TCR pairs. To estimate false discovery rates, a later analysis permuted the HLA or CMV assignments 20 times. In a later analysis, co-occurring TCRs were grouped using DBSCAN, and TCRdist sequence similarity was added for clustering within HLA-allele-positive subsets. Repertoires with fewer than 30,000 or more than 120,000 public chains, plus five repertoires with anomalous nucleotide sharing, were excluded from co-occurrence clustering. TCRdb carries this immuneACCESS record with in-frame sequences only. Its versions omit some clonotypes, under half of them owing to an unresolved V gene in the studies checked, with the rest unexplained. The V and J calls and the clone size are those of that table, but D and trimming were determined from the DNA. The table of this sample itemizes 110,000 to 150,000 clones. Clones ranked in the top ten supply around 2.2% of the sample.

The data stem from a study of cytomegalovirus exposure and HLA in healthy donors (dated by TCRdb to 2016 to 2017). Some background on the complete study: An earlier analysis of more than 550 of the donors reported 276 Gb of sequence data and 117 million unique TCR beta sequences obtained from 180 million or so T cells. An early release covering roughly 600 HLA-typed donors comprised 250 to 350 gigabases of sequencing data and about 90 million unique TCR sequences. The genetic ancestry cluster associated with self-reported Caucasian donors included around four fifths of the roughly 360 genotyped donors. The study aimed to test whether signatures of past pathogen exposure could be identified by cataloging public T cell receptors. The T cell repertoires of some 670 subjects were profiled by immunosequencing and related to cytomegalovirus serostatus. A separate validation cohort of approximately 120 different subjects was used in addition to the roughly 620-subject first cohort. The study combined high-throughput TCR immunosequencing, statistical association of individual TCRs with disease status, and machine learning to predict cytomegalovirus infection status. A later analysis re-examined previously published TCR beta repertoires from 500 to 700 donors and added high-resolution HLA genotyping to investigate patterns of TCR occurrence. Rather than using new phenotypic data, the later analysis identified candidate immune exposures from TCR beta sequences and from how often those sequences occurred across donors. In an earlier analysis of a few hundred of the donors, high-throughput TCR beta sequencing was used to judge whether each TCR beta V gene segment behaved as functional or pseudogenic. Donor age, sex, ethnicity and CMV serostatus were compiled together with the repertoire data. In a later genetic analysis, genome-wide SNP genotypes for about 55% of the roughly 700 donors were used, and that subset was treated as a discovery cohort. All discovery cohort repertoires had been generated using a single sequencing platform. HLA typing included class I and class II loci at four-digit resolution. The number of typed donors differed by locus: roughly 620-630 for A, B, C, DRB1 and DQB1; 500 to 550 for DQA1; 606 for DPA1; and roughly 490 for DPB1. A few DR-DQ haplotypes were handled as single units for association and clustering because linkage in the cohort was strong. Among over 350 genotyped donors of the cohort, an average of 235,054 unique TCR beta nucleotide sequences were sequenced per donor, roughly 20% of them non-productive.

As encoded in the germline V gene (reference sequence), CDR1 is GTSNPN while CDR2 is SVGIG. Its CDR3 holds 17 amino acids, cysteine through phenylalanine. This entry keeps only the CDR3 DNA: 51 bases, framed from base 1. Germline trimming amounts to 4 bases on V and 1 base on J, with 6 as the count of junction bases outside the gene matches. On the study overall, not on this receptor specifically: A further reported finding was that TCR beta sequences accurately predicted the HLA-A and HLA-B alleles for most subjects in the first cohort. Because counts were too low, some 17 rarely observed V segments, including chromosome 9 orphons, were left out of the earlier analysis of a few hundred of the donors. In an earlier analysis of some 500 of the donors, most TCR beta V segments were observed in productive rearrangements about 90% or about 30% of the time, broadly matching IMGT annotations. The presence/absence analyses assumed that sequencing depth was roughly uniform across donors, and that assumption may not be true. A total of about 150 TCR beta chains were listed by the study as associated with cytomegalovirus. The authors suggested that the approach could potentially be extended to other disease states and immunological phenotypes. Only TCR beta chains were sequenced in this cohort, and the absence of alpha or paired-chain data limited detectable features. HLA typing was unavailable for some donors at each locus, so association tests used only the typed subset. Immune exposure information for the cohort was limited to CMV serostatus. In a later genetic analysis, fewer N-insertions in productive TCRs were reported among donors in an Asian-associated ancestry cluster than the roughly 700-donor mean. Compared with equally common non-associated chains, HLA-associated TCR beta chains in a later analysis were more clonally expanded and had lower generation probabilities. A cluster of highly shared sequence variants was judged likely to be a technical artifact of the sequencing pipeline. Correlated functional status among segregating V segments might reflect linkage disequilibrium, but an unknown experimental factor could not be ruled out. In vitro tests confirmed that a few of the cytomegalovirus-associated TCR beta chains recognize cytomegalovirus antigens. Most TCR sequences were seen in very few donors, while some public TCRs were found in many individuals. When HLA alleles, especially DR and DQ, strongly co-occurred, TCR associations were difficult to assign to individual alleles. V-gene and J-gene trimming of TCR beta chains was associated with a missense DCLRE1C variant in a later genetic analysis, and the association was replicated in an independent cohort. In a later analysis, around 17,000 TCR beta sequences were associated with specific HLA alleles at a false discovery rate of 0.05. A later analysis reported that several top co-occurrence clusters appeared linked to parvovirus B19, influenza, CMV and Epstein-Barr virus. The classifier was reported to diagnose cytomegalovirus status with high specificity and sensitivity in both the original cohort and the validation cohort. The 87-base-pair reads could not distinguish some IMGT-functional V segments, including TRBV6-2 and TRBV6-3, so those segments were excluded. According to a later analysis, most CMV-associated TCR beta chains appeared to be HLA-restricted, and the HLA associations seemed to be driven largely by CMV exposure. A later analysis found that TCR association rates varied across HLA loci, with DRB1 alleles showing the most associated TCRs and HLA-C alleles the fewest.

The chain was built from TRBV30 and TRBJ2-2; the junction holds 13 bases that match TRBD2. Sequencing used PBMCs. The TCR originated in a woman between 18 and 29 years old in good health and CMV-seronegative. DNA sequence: TGTGCCTGGACCCGGACTAGCGGGAGTATGAACACCGGGGAGCTGTTTTTT. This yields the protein CAWTRTSGSMNTGELFF.